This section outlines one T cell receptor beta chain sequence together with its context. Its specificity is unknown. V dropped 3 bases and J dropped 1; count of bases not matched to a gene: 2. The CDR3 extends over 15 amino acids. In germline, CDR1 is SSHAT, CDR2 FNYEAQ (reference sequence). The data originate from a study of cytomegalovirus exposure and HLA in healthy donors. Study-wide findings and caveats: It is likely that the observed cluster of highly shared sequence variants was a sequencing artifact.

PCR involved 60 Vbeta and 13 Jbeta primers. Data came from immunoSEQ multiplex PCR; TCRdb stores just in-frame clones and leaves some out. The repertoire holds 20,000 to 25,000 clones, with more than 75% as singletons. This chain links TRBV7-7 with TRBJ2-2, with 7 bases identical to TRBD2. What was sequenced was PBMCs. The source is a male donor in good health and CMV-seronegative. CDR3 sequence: CASSLSGVNTGELFF. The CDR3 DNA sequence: TGTGCCAGCAGCTTGAGCGGGGTGAACACCGGGGAGCTGTTTTTT.